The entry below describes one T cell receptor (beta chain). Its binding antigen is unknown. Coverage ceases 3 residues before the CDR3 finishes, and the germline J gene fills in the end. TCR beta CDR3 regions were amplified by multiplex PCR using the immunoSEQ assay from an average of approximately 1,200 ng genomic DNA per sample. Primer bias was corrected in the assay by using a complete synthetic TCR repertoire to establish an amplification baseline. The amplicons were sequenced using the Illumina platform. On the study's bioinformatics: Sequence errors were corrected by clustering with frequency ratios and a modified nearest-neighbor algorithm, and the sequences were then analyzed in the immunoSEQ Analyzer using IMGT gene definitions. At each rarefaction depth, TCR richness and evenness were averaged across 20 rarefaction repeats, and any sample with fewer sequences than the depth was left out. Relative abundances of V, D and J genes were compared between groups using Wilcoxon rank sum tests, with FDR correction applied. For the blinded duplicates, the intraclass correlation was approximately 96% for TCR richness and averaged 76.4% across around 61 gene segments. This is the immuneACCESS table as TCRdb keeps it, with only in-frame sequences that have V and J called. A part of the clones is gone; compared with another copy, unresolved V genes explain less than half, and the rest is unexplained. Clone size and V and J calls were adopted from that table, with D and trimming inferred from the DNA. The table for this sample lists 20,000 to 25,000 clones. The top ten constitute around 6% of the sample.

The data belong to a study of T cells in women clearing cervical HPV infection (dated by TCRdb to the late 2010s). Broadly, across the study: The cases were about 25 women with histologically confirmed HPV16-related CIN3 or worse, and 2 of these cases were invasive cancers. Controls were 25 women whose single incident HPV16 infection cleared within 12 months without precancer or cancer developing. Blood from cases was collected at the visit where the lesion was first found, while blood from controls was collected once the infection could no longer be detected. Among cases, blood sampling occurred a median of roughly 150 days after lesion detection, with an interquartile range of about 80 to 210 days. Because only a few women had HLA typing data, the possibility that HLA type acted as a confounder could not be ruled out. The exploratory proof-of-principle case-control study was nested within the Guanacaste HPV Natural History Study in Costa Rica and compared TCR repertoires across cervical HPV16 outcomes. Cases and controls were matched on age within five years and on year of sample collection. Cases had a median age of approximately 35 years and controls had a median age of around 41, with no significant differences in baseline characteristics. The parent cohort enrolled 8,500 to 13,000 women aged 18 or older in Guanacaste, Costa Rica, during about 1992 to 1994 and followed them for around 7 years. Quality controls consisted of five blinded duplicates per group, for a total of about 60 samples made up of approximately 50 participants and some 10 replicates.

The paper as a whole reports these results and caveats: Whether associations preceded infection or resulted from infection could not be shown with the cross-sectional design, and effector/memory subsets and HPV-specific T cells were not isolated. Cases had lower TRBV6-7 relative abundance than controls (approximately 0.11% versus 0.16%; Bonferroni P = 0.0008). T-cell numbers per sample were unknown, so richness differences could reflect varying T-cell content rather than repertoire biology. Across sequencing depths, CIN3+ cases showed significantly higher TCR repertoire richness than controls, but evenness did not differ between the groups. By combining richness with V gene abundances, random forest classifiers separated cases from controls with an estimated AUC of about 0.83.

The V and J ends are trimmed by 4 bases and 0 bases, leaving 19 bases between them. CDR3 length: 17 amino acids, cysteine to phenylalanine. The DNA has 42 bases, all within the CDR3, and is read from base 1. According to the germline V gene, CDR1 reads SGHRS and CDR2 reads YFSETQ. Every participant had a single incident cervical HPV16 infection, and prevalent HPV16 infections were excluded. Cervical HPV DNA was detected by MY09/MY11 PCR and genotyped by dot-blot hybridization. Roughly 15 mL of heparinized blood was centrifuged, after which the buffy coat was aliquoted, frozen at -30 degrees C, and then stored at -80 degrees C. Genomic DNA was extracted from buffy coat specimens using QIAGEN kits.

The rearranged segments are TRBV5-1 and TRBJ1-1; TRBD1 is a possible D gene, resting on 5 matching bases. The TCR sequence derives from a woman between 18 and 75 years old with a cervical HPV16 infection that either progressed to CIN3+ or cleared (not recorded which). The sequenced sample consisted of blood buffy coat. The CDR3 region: CASSPLRGGGMNTEAFF. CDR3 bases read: TGCGCCAGCAGCCCCCTGCGGGGCGGGGGTATGAACACTGAA.